Each of the 16 T cell receptor beta chains below was sequenced from the same sample in a study of T-cell memory formation after mild COVID-19. Using its own MiXCR run on the 5' RACE reads, TCRdb lists one record per CDR3 protein. The table has roughly 500,000 distinct CDR3 sequences, around 20% seen once. The source material was PBMCs or a T cell subset sorted from them (not recorded which). These receptors were obtained from an adult woman who had mild COVID-19 (a few samples of this study predate the infection). Cell type and time point are not known.

The sample holds a few counts of this clonotype. The chain links TRBV18 to TRBJ2-5; D may correspond to TRBD1 or TRBD2 (5 bases each). Germline-derived CDR1 and CDR2 are KGHSH and LQKENI. Between the trimmed V and J ends, which lost 5 bases and 2 bases, there was a span of 15 bases. The CDR3 covers 15 residues. CDR3 protein: CASSYSPGRQETQYF. In nucleotides, the CDR3 is TGTGCCAGCTCATACAGCCCGGGACGGCAAGAGACCCAGTACTTC.

The table lists this clonotype with a count of one. The V and J genes are TRBV7-3 and TRBJ1-2; D is unresolved. The length of the CDR3 is 13 residues. The V gene lost 0 bases and the J gene lost 6 bases, with 8 bases spanning the gap. CDR1 SGHTA and CDR2 FQGTGA come from the germline V gene. The CDR3 nucleotides are TGTGCCAGCAGCTTAACGCGAGAAGATGGCTACACCTTC. Translation: CASSLTREDGYTF.

This chain links TRBV5-5 with TRBJ2-1, with D perhaps matching TRBD1 (6 bases). V lost 4 bases to trimming and J lost 1 base, with 18 bases between them. Germline V gives CDR1 SGHKS, CDR2 YYEKEE (reference sequence). The CDR3 covers 17 residues. CDR3 DNA sequence: TGTGCCAGCAGCCAAGGACTCTCCCAGGGGTCCTACAATGAGCAGTTCTTC. It yields the protein CASSQGLSQGSYNEQFF.

This clonotype was seen a few times. The rearrangement links TRBV7-9 to TRBJ2-1, with D possibly TRBD2 on 5 matching bases. V was cut by 6 bases and J by 7 bases, with 34 bases left in between. Germline CDR1 reads SEHNR; CDR2 reads FQNEAQ (reference sequence). The CDR3 loop spans 20 amino acids. CDR3 bases: TGTGCCAGCAGACGTGGACTGCTTTCCACCCCGGACCCGAGAGGGAATGAGCAGTTCTTC. Amino acids: CASRRGLLSTPDPRGNEQFF.

The V gene is TRBV5-5, the J gene TRBJ1-2, with D possibly being TRBD1 (5 bases). Per germline, CDR1 SGHKS and CDR2 YYEKEE (reference sequence). Trimming removed 0 bases from V and 1 base from J, with 7 bases in between. The CDR3 covers 14 residues. The chain's CDR3 is CASSLGGNNYGYTF. CDR3 sequence (DNA): TGTGCCAGCAGCTTGGGGGGGAATAACTATGGCTACACCTTC. Complete variable domain (other parts from reference TRBV5-5 and TRBJ1-2): DAGVTQSPTHLIKTRGQQVTLRCSPISGHKSVSWYQQVLGQGPQFIFQYYEKEERGRGNFPDRFSARQFPNYSSELNVNALLLGDSALYLCASSLGGNNYGYTFGSGTRLTVV.

This clonotype was counted ten times or more. Sequence at one end of the junction differs from germline and may be a read error. CDR3 coding DNA: TGCGCCAGCAGGGCTAGCACAGATACGCAGTATTTT. It specifies CASRASTDTQYF. This chain connects TRBV6-2 or TRBV6-3 to TRBJ2-3, with a weak D call TRBD1 (5 bases). The CDR3 length is 12 residues. Germline V lookup: CDR1 MNHEY, CDR2 SVGEGT.

This clonotype showed up just a few times. The chain has TRBV20-1 and TRBJ2-5, with 9 bases matching TRBD2. Germline lookup yields CDR1 DFQATT and CDR2 SNEGSKA (reference sequence). The V gene end was trimmed by 3 bases and the J gene end by 3 bases; junction bases not matched to a gene: 5. This CDR3 is built from 14 residues. As DNA, the CDR3 is TGCAGTGCTAGGAGGAGCGGGAGGAAAGAGACCCAGTACTTC. This sequence encodes CSARRSGRKETQYF.

In this sample, this clonotype turned up a few times. The V and J genes are TRBV6-6 and TRBJ2-1; 14 bases map to TRBD2. CDR3 length: 17 residues. CDR1 is MNHNY, CDR2 SVGAGI, per germline (reference sequence). J lost 4 bases, V lost 7 bases, and 9 bases had no gene match. The CDR3 DNA sequence: TGTGCCAGCACCAAATCCGGGACTAGCGGGGGATACAATGAGCAGTTCTTC. Residues: CASTKSGTSGGYNEQFF.

This clonotype was recorded a few times. At one boundary the junction diverges from the germline segment, which might be a read error. This rearrangement joins TRBV5-1 to TRBJ1-1; D gene uncertain. The CDR3 is 12 residues long. Germline assignment: CDR1 SGHRS and CDR2 YFSETQ. As DNA, the CDR3 is TGCGCCAGCAGAAAAGACGGTCCTGAGGCTTTCTTT. This encodes CASRKDGPEAFF.

This clonotype was observed a few times. This chain joins TRBV20-1 and TRBJ2-7; TRBD2 matches 14 bases. This CDR3 region has 15 residues. Unmatched junction bases numbered 2, after V lost 0 bases and J lost 4 bases. CDR1 DFQATT and CDR2 SNEGSKA come from the germline V gene (reference sequence). This CDR3 reads CSARDRLAGGYEQYF. Here the CDR3 DNA reads TGCAGTGCTAGAGATCGACTAGCGGGAGGGTACGAGCAGTACTTC.

The V and J genes are TRBV4-1 and TRBJ1-1, with a tentative D call TRBD1 (5 bases). V lost 4 bases and J lost 6, with 18 bases in between. The CDR3 is 15 residues long. Looked up from germline, CDR1 is MGHRA and CDR2 is YSYEKL. CDR3 residues: CASSLDGGRAPEAFF. The DNA of the CDR3 is TGCGCCAGCAGCCTTGACGGGGGGAGAGCGCCTGAAGCTTTCTTT.

The chain recombines TRBV6-1 with TRBJ2-3, with D unresolved. V was cut by 4 bases and J by 0 bases, with 8 bases left in between. This CDR3 is built from 14 residues. Germline lookup yields CDR1 MNHNS and CDR2 SASEGT. Here the CDR3 DNA reads TGTGCCAGCAGTGCGGAGACAAGCACAGATACGCAGTATTTT. Translating gives CASSAETSTDTQYF.

This clonotype was counted between two and nine times. CDR3: CASSPRLAGMVGELFF. CDR3 coding DNA: TGCGCCAGCAGCCCAAGACTAGCGGGAATGGTCGGGGAGCTGTTTTTT. The genes are TRBV5-1 and TRBJ2-2; 11 bases are shared with TRBD2. The ends lost 4 bases at V and 7 bases at J; junction bases unmatched: 9. The germline CDR1 and CDR2 sequences are SGHRS and YFSETQ. The length of the CDR3 is 16 residues.

The table lists this clonotype with a few counts. The chain is built from TRBV7-9 and TRBJ2-7; TRBD1 is a possible D gene (6 bases). In germline, CDR1 is SEHNR, CDR2 FQNEAQ (reference sequence). The V end was cut by 3 bases, the J end by 7 bases, with 13 bases between. The CDR3 loop spans 13 amino acids. This CDR3 reads CASSLATGLEQYF. The CDR3 DNA sequence: TGTGCCAGCAGCTTGGCCACAGGGCTTGAGCAGTACTTC.

A few counts support this clonotype. This chain joins TRBV4-1 and TRBJ2-7, with 9 bases fitting TRBD1. Per germline, CDR1 MGHRA and CDR2 YSYEKL. V lost 1 base, J lost 5 bases, and 9 bases stayed unmatched. There are 16 residues in the CDR3. For the CDR3, the DNA is TGCGCCAGCAGCCAAGGATTAGGACAGGGGATTCACGAGCAGTACTTC. Its translation: CASSQGLGQGIHEQYF.

The chain combines TRBV13 with TRBJ2-2; 7 bases fit TRBD1. This CDR3 has 18 amino acids. J lost 2 bases, V lost 0 bases, and 9 bases had no gene match. Germline V gives CDR1 PRHDT, CDR2 FYEKMQ (reference sequence). This CDR3 reads CASSLGRYGTDNTGELFF. The CDR3 DNA follows: TGTGCCAGCAGCTTAGGCCGTTATGGGACAGATAACACCGGGGAGCTGTTTTTT.